The present entry profiles one T cell receptor beta chain with its context. Clones were read by immunoSEQ multiplex PCR, and TCRdb kept only the in-frame ones, dropping some. The sample lists some 640,000 clones, around 87% occurring once. V lost 5 bases and J lost 4; bases outside the gene matches: 8. Germline V lookup: CDR1 SGHAT, CDR2 FQNNGV. This CDR3 region has 14 residues. This entry belongs to a study of shared T cell receptors in the human thymus. This sample was also put to use in a study of human thymus T cells.

The clonotype was recovered from a boy younger than two with a congenital heart defect. Sample: thymocytes. V usage is TRBV11-2 and J usage is TRBJ2-7; 7 bases map to TRBD1. The CDR3 sequence: CASSPGTDPYEQYF. DNA for the CDR3: TGTGCCAGCAGCCCCGGGACAGATCCTTACGAGCAGTACTTC.